A single sample is the source of the 15 T cell receptor beta chains below, sequenced in a study of T cells in Graves' hyperthyroidism and ophthalmopathy (dated by TCRdb to between 2019 and 2020). Library preparation employed multiplex PCR. The sequencer was an Illumina HiSeq 2000. The TCR beta CDR3 regions were amplified from RNA transcripts. The first round of RT-PCR for the TCR CDR3 was performed with the HTBI primer set and the Qiagen OneStep RT-PCR kit. TCRdb trimmed public reads at Q25 via fastp, called clones via MiXCR and kept in-frame beta chains. Records with the same CDR3 protein are collapsed into one entry carrying the most frequent genes and DNA. Across this sample there are under 300,000 distinct CDR3 sequences, with roughly 13% seen only once. The top ten constitute roughly 7.9% of the sample. Sequencing input: blood. Receptor source: a woman aged 40 to 50 with Graves' hyperthyroidism.

This clonotype was detected ten times or more. The V and J genes are TRBV12-3 or TRBV12-4 and TRBJ2-3; D perhaps matches TRBD2 (6 bases). V gave up 5 bases and J gave up 2 bases, with 17 bases separating them. The CDR3 sequence is 16 residues long. As DNA, the CDR3 is TGTGCCAGCAGTGCCCGGGGACTCCTAAACACAGATACGCAGTATTTT. Amino acids: CASSARGLLNTDTQYF.

A few counts support this clonotype. The CDR3 here is CASTGTESYQETQYF. The CDR3 DNA follows: TGCGCCAGCACCGGGACAGAGTCTTACCAAGAGACCCAGTACTTC. This sequence joins TRBV5-1 and TRBJ2-5; TRBD1 agrees at 7 bases. Per germline, CDR1 SGHRS and CDR2 YFSETQ. The length of the CDR3 is 15 residues. With V trimmed by 6 bases and J by 0 bases, 8 bases remained unmatched.

This clonotype has at least ten counts. The chain recombines TRBV6-1 with TRBJ2-7, with D maybe TRBD1 (6 bases). There are 13 residues in the CDR3. V lost 5 bases, J lost 4 bases, and 12 bases lay in between. The V gene's germline CDR1 is MNHNS and CDR2 SASEGT. CDR3 nucleotides: TGTGCCAGCAGTCAGACAGGCATTTACGAGCAGTACTTC. Translating it yields CASSQTGIYEQYF.

This rearrangement joins TRBV5-4 to TRBJ2-3; TRBD2 aligns across 12 bases. Germline V gene data show CDR1 as SGHNT and CDR2 as YYREEE (reference sequence). The CDR3 runs to 15 residues. The junction had 1 base not matched to a gene; V was cut back by 5 bases and J by 0 bases. The CDR3 region is CASSLAGGSTDTQYF. Here the CDR3 DNA reads TGTGCCAGCAGTCTAGCGGGAGGGAGCACAGATACGCAGTATTTT.

In this sample, this clonotype turned up many times. The CDR3 coding sequence is TGTGCCAGCAGCGCGGGCAGCTCCTACAATGAGCAGTTCTTC. Its translation: CASSAGSSYNEQFF. The chain is built from TRBV11-3 and TRBJ2-1; a possible D gene is TRBD2 (5 bases). Germline CDR1 SGHNT, CDR2 YENEEA. The CDR3 contains 14 residues. Trimming removed 5 bases at V and 0 bases at J, with 8 bases between.

This CDR3 is CASSQFLGVYGYTF. As DNA, the CDR3 is TGTGCCAGCAGCCAATTTTTGGGCGTCTATGGCTACACCTTC. V gene TRBV14 combines with J gene TRBJ1-2, with unresolved D. V was cut by 2 bases and J by 4 bases, with 11 bases left in between. Germline V gene data show CDR1 as SGHDN and CDR2 as FVKESK. This CDR3 comprises 14 residues.

This clonotype was counted a few times. Since a much larger clone is just one base distant, this may be a read error. The rearrangement uses TRBV3-1 and TRBJ1-1, with D unclear. Trimming shortened V by 1 base and J by 4 bases, and 13 bases separated the two germline ends. The CDR3 runs to 15 residues. Germline V gene data show CDR1 as LGHDT and CDR2 as YNNKEL (reference sequence). The CDR3 protein is CASSQGSNRRTEAFF. The CDR3 DNA reads as TGTGCCAGCAGCCAAGGGAGCAACAGACGCACTGAAGCTTTCTTT.

A few counts support this clonotype. The V gene is TRBV6-2 or TRBV6-3, the J gene TRBJ1-1; D unclear. V was trimmed by 9 bases and J by 0 bases, leaving 17 bases between them. The CDR3 is 15 residues long. The germline CDR1 and CDR2 sequences are MNHEY and SVGEGT. The CDR3 bases are TGTGCCAGTTCCAAGCGGGAAGGCATGAACACTGAAGCTTTCTTT. It encodes CASSKREGMNTEAFF.

The chain has TRBV5-1 and TRBJ2-3; possible D gene TRBD2, 6 bases. V lost 6 bases to trimming and J lost 2 bases, with 13 bases between them. This CDR3 has 14 amino acids. CDR1 is SGHRS and CDR2 is YFSETQ in the germline V gene. DNA for the CDR3: TGCGCCAGCATGGGAGCGGGCTCCACAGATACGCAGTATTTT. Translation: CASMGAGSTDTQYF. The entire variable domain, with the rest obtained from reference TRBV5-1 and TRBJ2-3, is as follows: KAGVTQTPRYLIKTRGQQVTLSCSPISGHRSVSWYQQTPGQGLQFLFEYFSETQRNKGNFPGRFSGRQFSNSRSEMNVSTLELGDSALYLCASMGAGSTDTQYFGPGTRLTVL.

The rearrangement uses TRBV5-6 and TRBJ1-5; D unclear. The V and J ends lost 4 bases and 0 bases respectively, with 8 bases between them. The CDR3 is 14 residues long. Germline V gene sequence: CDR1 SGHDT, CDR2 YYEEEE. CDR3 protein: CASSRAFSNQPQHF. The CDR3 bases are TGTGCCAGCAGCCGGGCCTTTAGCAATCAGCCCCAGCATTTT.

This chain joins TRBV19 and TRBJ2-1; D gene unclear. Trimming left V 5 bases short and J 3 bases short, with 11 bases between. Per germline, CDR1 LNHDA and CDR2 SQIVND (reference sequence). The CDR3 is 14 residues long. CDR3 protein: CASSLETIYNEQFF. For the CDR3, the DNA is TGTGCCAGTAGTCTCGAGACAATCTACAATGAGCAGTTCTTC.

This sequence joins TRBV27 and TRBJ2-1, with 14 nucleotides matching TRBD2. CDR1 and CDR2 (germline): MNHEY, SMNVEV (reference sequence). The junction had 7 bases not matched to a gene; V was cut back by 5 bases and J by 10 bases. The CDR3 consists of 15 residues. CDR3 DNA sequence: TGTGCCAGCAGTCTGTCCGGGACTAGCGGGAGAGAGCAGTTCTTC. This sequence encodes CASSLSGTSGREQFF.

The V call is TRBV7-9, the J call TRBJ2-7, with D tentatively TRBD1 or TRBD2 (5 bases each). Germline V CDR1 and CDR2: SEHNR, FQNEAQ (reference sequence). V was shortened by 5 bases and J by 0 bases, with 14 bases between the two germline ends. This CDR3 has 15 amino acids. DNA of the CDR3: TGTGCCAGCAGCCGAGGGACCGCGAGCTCCTACGAGCAGTACTTC. The encoded protein is CASSRGTASSYEQYF.

This clonotype appeared many times. This chain connects TRBV7-9 to TRBJ2-3; the D gene is possibly TRBD2 (6 bases). The length of the CDR3 is 15 residues. CDR1 is SEHNR, CDR2 FQNEAQ, per germline (reference sequence). Between the trimmed V and J ends, which lost 3 bases and 1 base, there was a span of 11 bases. CDR3 DNA sequence: TGTGCCAGCAGCTTCCGGGACTTGGGCACAGATACGCAGTATTTT. As protein: CASSFRDLGTDTQYF.

This clonotype has a count of ten or more. This chain joins TRBV12-3 or TRBV12-4 and TRBJ1-1; perhaps TRBD1 as D (5 bases). The CDR3 covers 13 residues. Trimming took 7 bases from V and 7 from J, leaving 16 bases between them. In nucleotides, the CDR3 is TGTGCCAGCACTGGGGCGTCCTCCGGTGAAGCTTTCTTT. Its translation: CASTGASSGEAFF.